This T cell receptor (beta chain) was recorded in a study of T cell changes during pregnancy in multiple sclerosis. V was clipped by 4 bases and J by 6 bases, with 16 bases between them. There are 14 residues in the CDR3. Germline CDR1 and CDR2: SGHRS and YFSETQ. Repertoires were generated with immunoSEQ multiplex PCR, while TCRdb's copy carries only in-frame clones and drops some. The sample contains tens of thousands of clones, roughly nine tenths of which appear only once. The sequences come from CD4+ T cells from peripheral blood mononuclear cells, collected in the first trimester of pregnancy. The chain recombines TRBV5-1 with TRBJ1-2; D gene unclear. The receptor comes from a female donor with multiple sclerosis, enrolled in a pregnancy study. CDR3: CASSRAGEGHGYTF. CDR3 nucleotide sequence: TGCGCCAGCAGCAGGGCCGGGGAAGGGCATGGCTACACCTTC. The full variable domain, its missing parts supplied by reference TRBV5-1 and TRBJ1-2, is KAGVTQTPRYLIKTRGQQVTLSCSPISGHRSVSWYQQTPGQGLQFLFEYFSETQRNKGNFPGRFSGRQFSNSRSEMNVSTLELGDSALYLCASSRAGEGHGYTFGSGTRLTVV.